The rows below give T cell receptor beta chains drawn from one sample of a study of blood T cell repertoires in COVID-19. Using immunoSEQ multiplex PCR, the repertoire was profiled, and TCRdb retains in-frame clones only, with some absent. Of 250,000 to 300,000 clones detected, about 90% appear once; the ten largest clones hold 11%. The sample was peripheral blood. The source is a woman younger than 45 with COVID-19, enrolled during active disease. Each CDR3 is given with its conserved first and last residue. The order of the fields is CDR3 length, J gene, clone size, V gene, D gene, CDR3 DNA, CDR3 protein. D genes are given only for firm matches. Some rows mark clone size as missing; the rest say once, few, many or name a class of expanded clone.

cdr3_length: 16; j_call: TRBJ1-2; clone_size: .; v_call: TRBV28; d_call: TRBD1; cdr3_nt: TGTGCCACCAAGGTCCAATACAGGGGACGTAACTATGGCTACACCTTC; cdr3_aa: CATKVQYRGRNYGYTF
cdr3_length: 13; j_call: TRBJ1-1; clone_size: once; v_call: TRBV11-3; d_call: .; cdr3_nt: TGTGCCAGCAGCGTGACAGGTGGGACTGAAGCTTTCTTT; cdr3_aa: CASSVTGGTEAFF
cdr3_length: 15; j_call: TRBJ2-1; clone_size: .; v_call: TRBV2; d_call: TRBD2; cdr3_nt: TGTGCCAGCAGTGGAGAACTAGCGGCAAAGAATGAGCAGTTCTTC; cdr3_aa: CASSGELAAKNEQFF
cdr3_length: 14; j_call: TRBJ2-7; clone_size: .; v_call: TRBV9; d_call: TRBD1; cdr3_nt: TGTGCCAGCAGCGTAGGGACAGGGGGCCACGAGCAGTACTTC; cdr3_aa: CASSVGTGGHEQYF
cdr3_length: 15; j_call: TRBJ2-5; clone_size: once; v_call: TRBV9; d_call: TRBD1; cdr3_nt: TGTGCCAGCAGCGCCACCGGGACAGGGTGGGAGACCCAGTACTTC; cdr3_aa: CASSATGTGWETQYF
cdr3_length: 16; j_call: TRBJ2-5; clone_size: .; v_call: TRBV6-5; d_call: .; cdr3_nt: TGTGCCAGCAGTTACTCGGAAGGGGCTATAAGAGAGACCCAGTACTTC; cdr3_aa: CASSYSEGAIRETQYF
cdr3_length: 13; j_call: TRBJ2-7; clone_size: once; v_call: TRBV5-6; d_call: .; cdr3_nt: TGTGCCAGCAAACCGGGACAATCCTACGAGCAGTACTTC; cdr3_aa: CASKPGQSYEQYF
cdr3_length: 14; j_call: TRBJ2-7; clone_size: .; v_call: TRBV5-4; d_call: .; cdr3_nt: TGTGCCAGCAGCTTGGGACTAGTCCCCTACGAGCAGTACTTC; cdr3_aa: CASSLGLVPYEQYF
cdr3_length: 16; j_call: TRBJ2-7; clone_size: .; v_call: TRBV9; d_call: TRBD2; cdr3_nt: TGTGCCAGCAGCGCCGGGGCAGCGACTAGCTCCCACGAGCAGTACTTC; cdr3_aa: CASSAGAATSSHEQYF
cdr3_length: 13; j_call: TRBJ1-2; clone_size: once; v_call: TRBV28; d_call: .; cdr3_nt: TGTGCCAGCAGCTCTCAGGGTTCGTTCGGCTACACCTTC; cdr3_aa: CASSSQGSFGYTF
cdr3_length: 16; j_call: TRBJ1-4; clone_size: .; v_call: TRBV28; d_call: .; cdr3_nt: TGTGCCAGCAGCCCCATTGTACCGAACTCCTATGAGAAACTGTTTTTT; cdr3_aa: CASSPIVPNSYEKLFF
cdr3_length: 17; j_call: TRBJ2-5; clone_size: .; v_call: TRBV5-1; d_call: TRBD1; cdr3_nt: TGCGCCAGCAGCTTGGCCGGGGGACAGGTCAACCAAGAGACCCAGTACTTC; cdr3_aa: CASSLAGGQVNQETQYF
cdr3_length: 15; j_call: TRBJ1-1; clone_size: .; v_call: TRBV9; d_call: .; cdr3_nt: TGTGCCAGCAGCGTAGGAGAACAGGGATACACTGAAGCTTTCTTT; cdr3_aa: CASSVGEQGYTEAFF
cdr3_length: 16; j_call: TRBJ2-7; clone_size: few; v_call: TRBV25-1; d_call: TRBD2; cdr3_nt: TGTGCCAGCAGTAGTTCGGGGCAGCGGGAGTTCGACGAGCAGTACTTC; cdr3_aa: CASSSSGQREFDEQYF
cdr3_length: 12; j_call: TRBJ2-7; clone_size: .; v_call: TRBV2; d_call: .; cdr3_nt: TGTGCCGGAGGGACGGCCGCCTACGAGCAGTACTTC; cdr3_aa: CAGGTAAYEQYF
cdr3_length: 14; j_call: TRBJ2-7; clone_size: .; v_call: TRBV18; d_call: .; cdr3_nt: TGTGCCAGCTCACCAAACAGAAACTCCTACGAGCAGTACTTC; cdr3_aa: CASSPNRNSYEQYF
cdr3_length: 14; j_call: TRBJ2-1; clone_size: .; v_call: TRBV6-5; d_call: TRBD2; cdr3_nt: TGTGCCAGCAGGCGGGAGGACTCCTACAATGAGCAGTTCTTC; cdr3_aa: CASRREDSYNEQFF
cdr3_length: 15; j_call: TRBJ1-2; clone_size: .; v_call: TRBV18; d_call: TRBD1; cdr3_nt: TGTGCCAGCTCACCGATGGAACAGGGGGCAAGGGGCTACACCTTC; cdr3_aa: CASSPMEQGARGYTF
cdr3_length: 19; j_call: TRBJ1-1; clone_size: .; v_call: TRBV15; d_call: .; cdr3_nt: TGTGCCACCAGCAGAGATAGGTTATTGGAGGTGATAATGAACACTGAAGCTTTCTTT; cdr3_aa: CATSRDRLLEVIMNTEAFF
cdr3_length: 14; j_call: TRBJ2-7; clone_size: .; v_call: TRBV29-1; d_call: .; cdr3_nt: TGCAGCGTTGTCGGTGGAACTAACGTTTACGAGCAGTACTTC; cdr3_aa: CSVVGGTNVYEQYF
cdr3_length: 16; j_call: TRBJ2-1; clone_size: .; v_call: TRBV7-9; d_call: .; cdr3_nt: TGTGCCAGCAGCCCCCGACAGCACCTTACCTTCGATGAGCAGTTCTTC; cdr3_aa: CASSPRQHLTFDEQFF
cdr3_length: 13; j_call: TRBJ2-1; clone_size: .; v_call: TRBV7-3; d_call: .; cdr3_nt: TGTGCCAGCAGCTTTCAGGCCTACAATGAGCAGTTCTTC; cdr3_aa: CASSFQAYNEQFF
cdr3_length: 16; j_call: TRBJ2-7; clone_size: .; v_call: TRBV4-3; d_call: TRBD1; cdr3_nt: TGCGCCAGCAGCCAAGATCCCGGGACAGGGGGCTACGAGCAGTACTTC; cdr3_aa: CASSQDPGTGGYEQYF
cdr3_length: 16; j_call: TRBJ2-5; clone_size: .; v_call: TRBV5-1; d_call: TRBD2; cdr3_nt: TGCGCCAGCAGCCTCCAAGCGGGAGGGCCCGGGGAGACCCAGTACTTC; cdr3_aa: CASSLQAGGPGETQYF
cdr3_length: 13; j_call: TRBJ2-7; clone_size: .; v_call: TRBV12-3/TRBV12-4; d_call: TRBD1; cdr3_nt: TGTGCCACAGGGGAGGGACAGGGCTACGAGCAGTACTTC; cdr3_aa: CATGEGQGYEQYF
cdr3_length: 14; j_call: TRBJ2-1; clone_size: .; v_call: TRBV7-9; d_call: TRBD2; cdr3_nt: TGTGCCAGCAGCTTAGGGCAGGGAGGGGATGAGCAGTTCTTC; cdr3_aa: CASSLGQGGDEQFF
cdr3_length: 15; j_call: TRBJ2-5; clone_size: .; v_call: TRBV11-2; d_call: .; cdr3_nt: TGTGCCAGCAGCTTAAACGCAAGGGGCCAAGAGACCCAGTACTTC; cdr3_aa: CASSLNARGQETQYF
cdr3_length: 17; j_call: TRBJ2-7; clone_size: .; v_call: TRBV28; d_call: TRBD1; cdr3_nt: TGTGCCAGCAGTCTCACCTCTGGGACAGGGGGCGGCTACGAGCAGTACTTC; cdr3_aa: CASSLTSGTGGGYEQYF
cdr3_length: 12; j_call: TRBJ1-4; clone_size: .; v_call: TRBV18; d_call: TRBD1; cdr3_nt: TGTGCCAGCTCACTCACGACAGGGCTCCTGTTTTTT; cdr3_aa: CASSLTTGLLFF
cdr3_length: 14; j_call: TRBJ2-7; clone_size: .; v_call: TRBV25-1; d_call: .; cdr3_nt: TGTGCCAGCAGTGATATTAGCGGCTCCTACGAGCAGTACTTC; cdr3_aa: CASSDISGSYEQYF
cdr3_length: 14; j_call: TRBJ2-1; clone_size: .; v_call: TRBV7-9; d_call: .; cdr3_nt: TGTGCCGGGGACCCTCTAGCGCCCTACAATGAGCAGTTCTTC; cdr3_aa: CAGDPLAPYNEQFF
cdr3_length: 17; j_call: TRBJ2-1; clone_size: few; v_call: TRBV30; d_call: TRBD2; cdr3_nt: TGTGCCTGGAGTGTGCCCCGTCGGAGCGGGAGTTACAATGAGCAGTTCTTC; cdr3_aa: CAWSVPRRSGSYNEQFF
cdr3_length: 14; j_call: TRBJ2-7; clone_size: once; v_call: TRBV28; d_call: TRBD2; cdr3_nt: TGTGCCAGCAGACGACAGAGCGGGAGCTTCGAGCAGTACTTC; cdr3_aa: CASRRQSGSFEQYF
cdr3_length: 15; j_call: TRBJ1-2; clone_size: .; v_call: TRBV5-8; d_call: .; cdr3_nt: TGTGCCAGCAGCTTGCCCGGCAGGAAAGGCTATGGCTACACCTTC; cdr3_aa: CASSLPGRKGYGYTF
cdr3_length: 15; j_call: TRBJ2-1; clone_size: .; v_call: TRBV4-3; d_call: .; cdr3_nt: TGCGCCAGCAGCCAAGACTGGCTAGCGTTGGATGAGCAGTTCTTC; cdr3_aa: CASSQDWLALDEQFF
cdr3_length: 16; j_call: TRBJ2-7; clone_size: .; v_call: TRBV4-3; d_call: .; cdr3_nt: TGCGCCAGCAGCCCTGCAAAGACAGGCGGTGTCTACGAGCAGTACTTC; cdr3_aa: CASSPAKTGGVYEQYF
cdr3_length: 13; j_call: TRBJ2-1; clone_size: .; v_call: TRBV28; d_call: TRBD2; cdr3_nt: TGTGCCAGCAATGGGGGACTAGCGTTTGAGCAGTTCTTC; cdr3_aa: CASNGGLAFEQFF
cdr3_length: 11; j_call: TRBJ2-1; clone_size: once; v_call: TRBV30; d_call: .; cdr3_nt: TGTGCCTGGAGTGTATATGATGAGCAGTTCTTC; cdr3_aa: CAWSVYDEQFF
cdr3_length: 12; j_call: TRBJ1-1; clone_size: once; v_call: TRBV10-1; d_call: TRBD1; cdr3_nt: TGCGCCAGCAGTGAGTCGGGACAGTTGGCTTTCTTT; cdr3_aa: CASSESGQLAFF
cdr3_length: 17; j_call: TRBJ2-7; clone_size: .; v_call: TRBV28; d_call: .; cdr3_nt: TGTGCCAGCAGTTCCCCCCCGGGCTACAGGGCCGACTACGAGCAGTACTTC; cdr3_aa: CASSSPPGYRADYEQYF
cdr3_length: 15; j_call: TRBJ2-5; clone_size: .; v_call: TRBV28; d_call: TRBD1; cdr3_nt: TGTGCCAGCAGGTCAGGGGGCCCAACCGAAGAGACCCAGTACTTC; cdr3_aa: CASRSGGPTEETQYF
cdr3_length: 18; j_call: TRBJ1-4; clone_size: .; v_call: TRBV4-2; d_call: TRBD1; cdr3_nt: TGTGCCAGCAGAGACGGACAGGGACTATTCTCGGGTAATGAAAAACTGTTTTTT; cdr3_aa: CASRDGQGLFSGNEKLFF
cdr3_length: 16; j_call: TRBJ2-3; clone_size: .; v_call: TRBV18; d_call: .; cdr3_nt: TGTGCCAGCTCACCCCCCGTAATAGCGGTCACAGATACGCAGTATTTT; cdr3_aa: CASSPPVIAVTDTQYF
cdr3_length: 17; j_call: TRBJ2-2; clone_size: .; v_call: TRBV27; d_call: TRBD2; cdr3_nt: TGTGCCAGCAGTTTAGGGGCGGCTAGCGGGATCACCGGGGAGCTGTTTTTT; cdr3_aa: CASSLGAASGITGELFF
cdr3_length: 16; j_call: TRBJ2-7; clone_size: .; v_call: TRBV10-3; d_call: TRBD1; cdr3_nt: TGTGCCATCAGATACACCGGGACAGGGAATTCCTACGAGCAGTACTTC; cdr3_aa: CAIRYTGTGNSYEQYF
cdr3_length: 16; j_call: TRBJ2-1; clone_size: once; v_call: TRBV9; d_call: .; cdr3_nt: TGTGCCAGCAGCGTAGTTAGCGGAAACTCCTACAATGAGCAGTTCTTC; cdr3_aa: CASSVVSGNSYNEQFF
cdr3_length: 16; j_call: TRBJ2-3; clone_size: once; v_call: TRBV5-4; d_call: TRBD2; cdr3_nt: TGTGCCAGCAGCAGACTAGCGGGAGGCCCAGGAGATACGCAGTATTTT; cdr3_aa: CASSRLAGGPGDTQYF
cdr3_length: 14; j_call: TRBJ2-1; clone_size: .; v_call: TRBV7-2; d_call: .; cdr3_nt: TGTGCCAGCAGCCCCCAGGACAGTTACAATGAGCAGTTCTTC; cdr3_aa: CASSPQDSYNEQFF
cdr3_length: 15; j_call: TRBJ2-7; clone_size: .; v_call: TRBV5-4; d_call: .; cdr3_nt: TGTGCCAGCAGCCCGGAGTTTACAGGCAGGGAAGAGCAGTACTTC; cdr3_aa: CASSPEFTGREEQYF
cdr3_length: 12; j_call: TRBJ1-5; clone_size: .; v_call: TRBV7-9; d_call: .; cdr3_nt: TGTGCCTACACAGCAGGCAATCAGCCCCAGCATTTT; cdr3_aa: CAYTAGNQPQHF
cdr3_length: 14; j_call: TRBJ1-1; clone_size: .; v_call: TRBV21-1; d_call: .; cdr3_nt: TGTGCCAGCAGCAAAGAAGGGGTGAACACTGAAGCTTTCTTT; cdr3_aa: CASSKEGVNTEAFF
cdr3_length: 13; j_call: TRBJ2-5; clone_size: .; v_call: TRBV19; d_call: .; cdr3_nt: TGTGCCAGTAGTTTAGGAGTGAGAGAGACCCAGTACTTC; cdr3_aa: CASSLGVRETQYF
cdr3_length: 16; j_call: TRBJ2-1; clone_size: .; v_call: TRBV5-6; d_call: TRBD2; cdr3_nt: TGTGCCAGCAGCTGGGCACTAGCGGGTGGGCGTGGTGAGCAGTTCTTC; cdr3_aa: CASSWALAGGRGEQFF
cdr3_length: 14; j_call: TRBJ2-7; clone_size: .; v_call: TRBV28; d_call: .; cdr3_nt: TGTGCCAGCAGTCCGCTGGGGGCGACCTACGAGCAGTACTTC; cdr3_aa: CASSPLGATYEQYF
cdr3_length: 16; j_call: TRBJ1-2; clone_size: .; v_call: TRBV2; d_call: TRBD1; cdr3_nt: TGTGCCAGCAGTGACTCCCCGGGACAGGGGGCGCGGGGCTACACCTTC; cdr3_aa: CASSDSPGQGARGYTF
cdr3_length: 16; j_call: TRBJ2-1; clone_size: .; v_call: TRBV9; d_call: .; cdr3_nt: TGTGCCAGCAGCGTAGTGTCCCAAAGCTTATACAATGAGCAGTTCTTC; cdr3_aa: CASSVVSQSLYNEQFF
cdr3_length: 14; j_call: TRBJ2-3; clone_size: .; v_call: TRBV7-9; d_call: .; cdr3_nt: TGTGCCAGCAGCCCAGGGGGGTACTCAGATACGCAGTATTTT; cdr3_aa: CASSPGGYSDTQYF
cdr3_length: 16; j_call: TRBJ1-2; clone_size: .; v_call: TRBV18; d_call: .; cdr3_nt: TGTGCCAGCTCACCCCCCGGCAGGGGACCTAACTATGGCTACACCTTC; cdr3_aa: CASSPPGRGPNYGYTF
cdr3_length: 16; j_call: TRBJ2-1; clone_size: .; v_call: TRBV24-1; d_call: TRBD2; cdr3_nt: TGTGCCACCAGTGATTCCTGGGGTAGCGGGAACAGTGAGCAGTTCTTC; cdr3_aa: CATSDSWGSGNSEQFF
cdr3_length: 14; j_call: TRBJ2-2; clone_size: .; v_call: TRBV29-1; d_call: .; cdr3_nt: TGCAGCGTTGAGGAGGGTACAACCACCGGGGAGCTGTTTTTT; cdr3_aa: CSVEEGTTTGELFF